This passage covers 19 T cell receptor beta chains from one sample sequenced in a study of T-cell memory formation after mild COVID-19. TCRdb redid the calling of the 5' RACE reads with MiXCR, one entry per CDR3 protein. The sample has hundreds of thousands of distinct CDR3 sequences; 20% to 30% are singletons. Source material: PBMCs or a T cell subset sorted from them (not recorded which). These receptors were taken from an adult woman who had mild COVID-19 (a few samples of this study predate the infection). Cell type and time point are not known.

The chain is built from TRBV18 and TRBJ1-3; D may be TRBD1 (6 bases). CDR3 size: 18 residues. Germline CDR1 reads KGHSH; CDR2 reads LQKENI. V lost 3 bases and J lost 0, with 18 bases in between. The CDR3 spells CASSPQKQGPISGNTIYF. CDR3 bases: TGTGCCAGCTCACCCCAGAAACAGGGACCGATCTCTGGAAACACCATATATTTT.

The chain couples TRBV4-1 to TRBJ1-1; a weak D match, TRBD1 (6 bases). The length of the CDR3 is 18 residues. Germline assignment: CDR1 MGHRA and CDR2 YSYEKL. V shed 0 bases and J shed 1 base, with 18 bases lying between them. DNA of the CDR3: TGCGCCAGCAGCCAAGATCCTAGTTTACAGGGTAGGAACACTGAAGCTTTCTTT. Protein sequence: CASSQDPSLQGRNTEAFF.

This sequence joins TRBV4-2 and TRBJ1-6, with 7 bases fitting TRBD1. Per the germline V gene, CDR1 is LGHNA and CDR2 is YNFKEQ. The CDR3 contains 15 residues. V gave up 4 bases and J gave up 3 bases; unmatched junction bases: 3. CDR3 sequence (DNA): TGTGCCAGCAGCCTCCAGGGGGACTATAATTCACCCCTCCACTTT. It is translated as CASSLQGDYNSPLHF.

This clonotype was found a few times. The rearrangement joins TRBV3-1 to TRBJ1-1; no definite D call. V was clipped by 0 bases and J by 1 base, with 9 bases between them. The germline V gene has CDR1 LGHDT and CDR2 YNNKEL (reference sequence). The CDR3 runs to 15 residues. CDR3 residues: CASSQDHTWNTEAFF. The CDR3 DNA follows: TGTGCCAGCAGCCAAGATCATACATGGAACACTGAAGCTTTCTTT.

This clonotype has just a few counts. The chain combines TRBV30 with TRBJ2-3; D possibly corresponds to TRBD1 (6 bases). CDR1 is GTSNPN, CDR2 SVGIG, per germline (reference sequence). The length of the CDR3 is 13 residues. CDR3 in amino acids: CASQGERSDTQYF. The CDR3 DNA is TGTGCATCACAGGGAGAGAGGTCAGATACGCAGTATTTT.

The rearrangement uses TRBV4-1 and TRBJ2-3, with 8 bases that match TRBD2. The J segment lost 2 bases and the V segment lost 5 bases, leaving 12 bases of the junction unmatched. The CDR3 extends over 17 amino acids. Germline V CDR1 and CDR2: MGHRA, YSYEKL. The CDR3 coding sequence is TGCGCCAGCAGCGCCCGGGGACTAGGGTCCTTCACAGATACGCAGTATTTT. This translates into CASSARGLGSFTDTQYF.

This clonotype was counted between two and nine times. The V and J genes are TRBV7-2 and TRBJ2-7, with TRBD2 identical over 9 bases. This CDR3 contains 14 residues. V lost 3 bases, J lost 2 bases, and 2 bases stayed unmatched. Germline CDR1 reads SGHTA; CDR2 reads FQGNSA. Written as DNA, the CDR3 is TGTGCCAGCAGCTTTCTAGCGGGGACCTACGAGCAGTACTTC. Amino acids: CASSFLAGTYEQYF.

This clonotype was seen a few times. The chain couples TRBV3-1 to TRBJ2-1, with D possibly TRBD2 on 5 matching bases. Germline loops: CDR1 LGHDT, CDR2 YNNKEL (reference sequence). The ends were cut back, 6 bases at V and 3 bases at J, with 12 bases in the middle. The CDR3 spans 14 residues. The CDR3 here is CASSSSPNYNEQFF. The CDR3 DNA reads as TGTGCCAGCAGTTCTAGCCCGAACTACAATGAGCAGTTCTTC.

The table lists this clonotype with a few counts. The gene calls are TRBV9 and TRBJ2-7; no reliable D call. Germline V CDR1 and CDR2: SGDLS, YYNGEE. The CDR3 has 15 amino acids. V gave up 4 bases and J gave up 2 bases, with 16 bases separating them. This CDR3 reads CASSPVELGTYEQYF. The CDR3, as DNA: TGTGCCAGCAGCCCCGTTGAACTTGGGACCTACGAGCAGTACTTC.

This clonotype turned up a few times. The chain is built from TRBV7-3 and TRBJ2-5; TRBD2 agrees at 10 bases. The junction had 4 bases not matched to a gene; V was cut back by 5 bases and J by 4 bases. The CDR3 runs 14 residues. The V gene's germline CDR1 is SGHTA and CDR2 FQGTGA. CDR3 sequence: CASSISGRAETQYF. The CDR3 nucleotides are TGTGCCAGCAGCATAAGCGGGAGGGCAGAGACCCAGTACTTC.

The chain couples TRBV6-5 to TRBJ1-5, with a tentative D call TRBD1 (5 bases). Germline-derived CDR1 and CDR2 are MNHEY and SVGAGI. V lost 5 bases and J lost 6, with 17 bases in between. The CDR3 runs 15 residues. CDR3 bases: TGTGCCAGCAGTCCCTACTCAGGGAACGGTCAGCCCCAGCATTTT. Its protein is CASSPYSGNGQPQHF.

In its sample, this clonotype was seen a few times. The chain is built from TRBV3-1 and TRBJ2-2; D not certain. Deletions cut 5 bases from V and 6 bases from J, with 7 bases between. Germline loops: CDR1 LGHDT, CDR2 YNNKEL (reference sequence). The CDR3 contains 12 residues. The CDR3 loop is CASSSRAGELFF. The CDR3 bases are TGTGCCAGCAGCTCTAGGGCCGGGGAGCTGTTTTTT.

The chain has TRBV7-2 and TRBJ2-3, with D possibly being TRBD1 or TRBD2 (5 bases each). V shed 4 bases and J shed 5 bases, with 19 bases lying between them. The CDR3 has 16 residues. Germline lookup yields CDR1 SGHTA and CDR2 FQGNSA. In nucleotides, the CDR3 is TGTGCCAGCAGCTCGAACCGGGGCCTAGCCAGAGATACGCAGTATTTT. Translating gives CASSSNRGLARDTQYF.

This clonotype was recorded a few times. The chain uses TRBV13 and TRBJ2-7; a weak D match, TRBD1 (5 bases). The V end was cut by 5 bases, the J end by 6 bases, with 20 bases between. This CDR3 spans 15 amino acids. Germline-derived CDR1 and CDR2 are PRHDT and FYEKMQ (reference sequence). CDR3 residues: CASSAKGPEGFEQYF. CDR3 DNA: TGTGCCAGCAGCGCGAAGGGGCCTGAAGGATTCGAGCAGTACTTC.

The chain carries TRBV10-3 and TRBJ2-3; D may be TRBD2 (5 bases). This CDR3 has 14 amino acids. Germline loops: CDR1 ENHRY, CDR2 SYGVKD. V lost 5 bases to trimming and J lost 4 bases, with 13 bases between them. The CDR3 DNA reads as TGTGCCATCAGTCTACTGAGTAGCGCAGATACGCAGTATTTT. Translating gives CAISLLSSADTQYF.

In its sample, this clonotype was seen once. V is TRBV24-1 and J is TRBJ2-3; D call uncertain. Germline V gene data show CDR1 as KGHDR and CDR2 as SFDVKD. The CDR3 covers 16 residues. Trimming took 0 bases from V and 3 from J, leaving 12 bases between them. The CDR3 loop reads CATSDLLLEGTDTQYF. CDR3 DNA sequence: TGTGCCACCAGTGATTTGCTTCTAGAAGGAACAGATACGCAGTATTTT.

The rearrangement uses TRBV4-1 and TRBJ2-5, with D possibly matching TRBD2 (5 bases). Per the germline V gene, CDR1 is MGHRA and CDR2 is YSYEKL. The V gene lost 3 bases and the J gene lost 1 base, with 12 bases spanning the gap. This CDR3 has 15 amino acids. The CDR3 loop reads CASSQVGLLQETQYF. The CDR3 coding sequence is TGCGCCAGCAGCCAGGTCGGACTGCTCCAAGAGACCCAGTACTTC.

The CDR3 sequence: CASSAGGEAEAFF. CDR3 DNA: TGTGCCAGCAGTGCTGGGGGGGAGGCTGAAGCTTTCTTT. The gene calls are TRBV7-8 and TRBJ1-1; the D gene is possibly TRBD1 (5 bases). The CDR3 runs to 13 residues. Germline CDR1 reads SGHVS; CDR2 reads FQNEAQ. V lost 6 bases, J lost 6 bases, and 14 bases lay in between.

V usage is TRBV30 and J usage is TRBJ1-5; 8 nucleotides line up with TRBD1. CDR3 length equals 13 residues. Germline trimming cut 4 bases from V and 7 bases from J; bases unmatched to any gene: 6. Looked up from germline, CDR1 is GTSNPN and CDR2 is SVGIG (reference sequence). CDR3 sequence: CAWTGGLGQPQHF. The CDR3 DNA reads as TGTGCCTGGACAGGGGGCTTGGGGCAGCCCCAGCATTTT.